The 5 T cell receptor beta chains in this list originate from one sample, sequenced in a study of control samples from healthy donors and cancer patients. Generated by immunoSEQ multiplex PCR, the TCRdb table keeps only in-frame clones and is missing some. This sample carries roughly 150,000 clones, 93% of them seen once, and the ten largest clones take 2% to 2.5%. Sample: blood. These receptors came from a man aged 45-65 years in good health.

The chain uses TRBV19 and TRBJ2-1, with 8 bases matching TRBD2. The CDR3 contains 16 residues. After removal of 3 bases from V and 5 bases from J, the junction contained 9 bases not matched to a gene. From germline, CDR1 is LNHDA and CDR2 SQIVND (reference sequence). CDR3 DNA: TGTGCCAGTAGTATTTCGAGCGGGAGTATCGACAATGAGCAGTTCTTC. Its protein product is CASSISSGSIDNEQFF.

The rearrangement links TRBV15 to TRBJ1-2, with 8 bases matching TRBD1. The CDR3 is 15 amino acids. V trimming: 0 bases; J trimming: 8 bases; junction bases outside the gene matches: 8. Per germline, CDR1 LNHNV and CDR2 YYDKDF (reference sequence). The CDR3 is CATSRDVDRALGYTF. The DNA of the CDR3 is TGTGCCACCAGCAGAGACGTGGACAGGGCCTTAGGCTACACCTTC.

The chain links TRBV3-1 (or the pseudogene TRBV3-2) to TRBJ2-5; D call uncertain. From germline, CDR1 is LGHDT and CDR2 YNNKEL (reference sequence). Trimming stripped 0 bases from V and 6 bases from J, with 5 bases between. CDR3 length: 12 residues. The CDR3 region has the DNA TGTGCCAGCAGCCAAGAGACAAAGACCCAGTACTTC. Translating gives CASSQETKTQYF.

The rearrangement joins TRBV5-1 to TRBJ2-1; D possibly corresponds to TRBD2 (6 bases). V dropped 2 bases and J dropped 4 bases, with 13 bases sitting between them. This CDR3 is built from 15 residues. Germline CDR1 is SGHRS and CDR2 is YFSETQ. CDR3 DNA: TGCGCCAGCAGCTTTGCGGAGGGCCGGTACAATGAGCAGTTCTTC. Protein sequence: CASSFAEGRYNEQFF.

The J gene is TRBJ2-5, the V gene TRBV14; perhaps TRBD2 as D (6 bases). There are 15 residues in the CDR3. Deletions cut 3 bases from V and 0 bases from J, with 11 bases between. The germline CDR1 and CDR2 sequences are SGHDN and FVKESK. The CDR3, as DNA: TGTGCCAGCAGCCAGCAGCGGGCTCACCAAGAGACCCAGTACTTC. It codes for CASSQQRAHQETQYF.